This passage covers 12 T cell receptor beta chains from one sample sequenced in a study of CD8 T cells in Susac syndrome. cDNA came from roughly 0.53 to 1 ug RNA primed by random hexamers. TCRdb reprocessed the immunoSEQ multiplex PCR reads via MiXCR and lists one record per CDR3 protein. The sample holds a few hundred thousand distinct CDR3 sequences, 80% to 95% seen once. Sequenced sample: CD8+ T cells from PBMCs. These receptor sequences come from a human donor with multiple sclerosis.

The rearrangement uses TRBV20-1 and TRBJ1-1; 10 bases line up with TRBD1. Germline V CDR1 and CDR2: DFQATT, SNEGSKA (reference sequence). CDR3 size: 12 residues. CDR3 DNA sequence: TGCAGGGGACAGGGGATGAACACTGAAGCTTTCTTT. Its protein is CRGQGMNTEAFF.

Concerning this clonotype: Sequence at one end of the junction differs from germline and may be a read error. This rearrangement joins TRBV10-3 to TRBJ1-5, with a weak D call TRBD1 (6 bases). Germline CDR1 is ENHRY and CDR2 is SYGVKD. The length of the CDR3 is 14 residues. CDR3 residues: CAISEIALGTGKGF. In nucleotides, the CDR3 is TGTGCCATCAGTGAGATCGCACTCGGTACAGGGAAGGGGTTT.

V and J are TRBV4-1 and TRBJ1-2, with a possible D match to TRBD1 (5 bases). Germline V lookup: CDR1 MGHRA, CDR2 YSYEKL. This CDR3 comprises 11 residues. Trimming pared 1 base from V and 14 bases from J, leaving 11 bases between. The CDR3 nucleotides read TGCGCCAGCAGCCAAGGCGGGGAGGGGACCTTC. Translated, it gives CASSQGGEGTF.

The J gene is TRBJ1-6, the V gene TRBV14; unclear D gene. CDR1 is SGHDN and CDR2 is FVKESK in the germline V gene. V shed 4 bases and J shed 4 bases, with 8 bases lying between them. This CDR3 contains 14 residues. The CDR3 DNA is TGTGCCAGCAGCCCCCCCCAGTATAATTCACCCCTCCACTTT. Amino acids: CASSPPQYNSPLHF.

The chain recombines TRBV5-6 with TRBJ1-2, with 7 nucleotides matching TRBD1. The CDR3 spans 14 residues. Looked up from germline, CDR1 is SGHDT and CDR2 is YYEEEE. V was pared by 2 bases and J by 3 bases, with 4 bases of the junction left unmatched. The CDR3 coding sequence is TGTGCCAGCAGCTTAGGGACAGACTACTATGGCTACACCTTC. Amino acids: CASSLGTDYYGYTF.

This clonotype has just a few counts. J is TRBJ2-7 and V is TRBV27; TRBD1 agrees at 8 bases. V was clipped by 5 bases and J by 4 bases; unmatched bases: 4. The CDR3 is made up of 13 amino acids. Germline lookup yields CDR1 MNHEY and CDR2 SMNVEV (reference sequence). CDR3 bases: TGTGCCAGCAGTCCGGGACAGGCGTACGAGCAGTACTTC. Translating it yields CASSPGQAYEQYF.

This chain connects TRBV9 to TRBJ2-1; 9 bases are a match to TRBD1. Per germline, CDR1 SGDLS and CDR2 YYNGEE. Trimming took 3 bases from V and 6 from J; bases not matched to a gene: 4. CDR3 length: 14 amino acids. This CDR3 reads CASSDRTGVNEQFF. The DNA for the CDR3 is TGTGCCAGCAGCGATCGGACAGGGGTCAATGAGCAGTTCTTC.

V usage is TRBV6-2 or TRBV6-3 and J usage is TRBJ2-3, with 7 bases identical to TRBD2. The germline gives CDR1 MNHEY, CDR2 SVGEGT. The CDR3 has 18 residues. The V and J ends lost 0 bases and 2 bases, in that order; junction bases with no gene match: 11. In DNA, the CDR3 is TGTGCCAGCAGTTACTCTAGCGTCGTGGGAGGGGTCACAGATACGCAGTATTTT. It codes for CASSYSSVVGGVTDTQYF.

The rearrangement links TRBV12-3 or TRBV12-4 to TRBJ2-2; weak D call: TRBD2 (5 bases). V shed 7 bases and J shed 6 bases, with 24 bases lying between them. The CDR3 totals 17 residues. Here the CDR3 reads CASIPAGGRHHAGELFF. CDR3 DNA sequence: TGTGCCAGCATCCCGGCGGGCGGCCGACACCACGCCGGGGAGCTGTTTTTT.

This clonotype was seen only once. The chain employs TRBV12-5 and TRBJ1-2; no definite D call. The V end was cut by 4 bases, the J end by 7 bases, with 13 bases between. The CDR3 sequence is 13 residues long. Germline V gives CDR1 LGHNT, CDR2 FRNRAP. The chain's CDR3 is CASGWDTVSGYTF. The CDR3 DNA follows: TGTGCTAGTGGTTGGGATACAGTAAGTGGCTACACCTTC.

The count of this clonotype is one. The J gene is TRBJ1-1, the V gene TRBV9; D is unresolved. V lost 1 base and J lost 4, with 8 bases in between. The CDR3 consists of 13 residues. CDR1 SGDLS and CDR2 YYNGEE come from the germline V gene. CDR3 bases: TGTGCCAGCAGCGTAATGACGTCCACTGAAGCTTTCTTT. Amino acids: CASSVMTSTEAFF.

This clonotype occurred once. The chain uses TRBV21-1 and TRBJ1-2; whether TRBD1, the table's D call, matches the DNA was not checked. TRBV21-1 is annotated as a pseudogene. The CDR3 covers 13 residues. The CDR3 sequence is CASSTRTGIGYTF. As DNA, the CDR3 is TGTGCCAGCAGCACTCGGACAGGGATCGGCTACACCTTC.